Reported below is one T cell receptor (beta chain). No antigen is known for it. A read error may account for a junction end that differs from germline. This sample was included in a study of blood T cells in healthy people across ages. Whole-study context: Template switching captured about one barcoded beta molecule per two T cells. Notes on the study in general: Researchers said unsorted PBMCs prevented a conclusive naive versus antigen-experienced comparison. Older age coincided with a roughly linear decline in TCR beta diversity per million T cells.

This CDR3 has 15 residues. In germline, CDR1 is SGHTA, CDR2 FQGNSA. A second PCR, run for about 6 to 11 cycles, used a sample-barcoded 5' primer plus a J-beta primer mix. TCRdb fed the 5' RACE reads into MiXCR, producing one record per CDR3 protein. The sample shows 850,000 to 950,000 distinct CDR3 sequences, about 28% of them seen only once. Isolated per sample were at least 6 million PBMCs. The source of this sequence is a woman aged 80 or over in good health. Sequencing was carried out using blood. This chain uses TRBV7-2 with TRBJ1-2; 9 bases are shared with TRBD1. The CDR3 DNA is TGTGTCAGCAGCAACCGGGACAGGGTGACCTATGGCTACACCTTC. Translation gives CVSSNRDRVTYGYTF.